The source of this TCR beta chain is a study of T cells in localized non-small cell lung cancer. With regard to this clone: The target antigen is unknown.

Profiled with immunoSEQ multiplex PCR; TCRdb holds only in-frame clones, not every one. The sample carries under 40,000 clones, around nine tenths recorded once. Study-wide results and limits: In adjacent lung, a median approximately 60 of the top 100 tumor clones were found. Sequencing covered just one tumor region, so heterogeneity cannot be ruled out. Of the tissues analyzed, uninvolved adjacent lung showed maximal T cell clonality, greater than tumor.

V lost 6 bases to trimming and J lost 1 base, with 12 bases between them. This CDR3 is built from 14 residues. Looked up from germline, CDR1 is MNHEY and CDR2 is SVGAGI. Here the sequenced sample was peripheral blood, taken before any cancer treatment. The rearrangement links TRBV6-5 to TRBJ1-1; perhaps TRBD1 as D (5 bases). This TCR was sampled from a woman aged 35-75 years with stage I lung adenocarcinoma. The DNA of the CDR3 is TGTGCCAGCAGCCTACAGGAGGAGAACACTGAAGCTTTCTTT. Protein: CASSLQEENTEAFF.